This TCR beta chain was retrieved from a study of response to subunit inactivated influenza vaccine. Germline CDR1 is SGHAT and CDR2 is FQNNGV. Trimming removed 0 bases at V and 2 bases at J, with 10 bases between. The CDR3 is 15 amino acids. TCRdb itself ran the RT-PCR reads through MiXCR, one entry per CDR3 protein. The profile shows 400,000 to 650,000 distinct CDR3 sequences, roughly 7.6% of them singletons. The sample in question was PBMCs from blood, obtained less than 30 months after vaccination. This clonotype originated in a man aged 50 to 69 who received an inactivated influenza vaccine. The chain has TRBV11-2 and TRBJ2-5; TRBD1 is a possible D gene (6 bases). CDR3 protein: CASSLDRGIQETQYF. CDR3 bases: TGTGCCAGCAGCTTAGACAGGGGAATACAAGAGACCCAGTACTTC.